Listed below are T cell receptor beta chains from one sample, sequenced in a study of identical twins. TCRdb ran MiXCR on the 5' RACE reads and lists one entry per CDR3 protein. The table records 200,000 or so distinct CDR3 sequences, less than 20% of them present only once. The same sample was also studied in work on T cells expressing NK-cell markers.

Material: CD8+ T cells sorted from blood. The origin of the receptors is a woman under 30 in good health. The CDR3 runs from the conserved cysteine through the conserved F or W. A D gene is named only where the DNA matches it firmly. Not every row has a clone size; where given, it reads once, few, many or a size class.

clone_size j_call d_call v_call cdr3_length cdr3_nt cdr3_aa
. TRBJ2-1 . TRBV6-1 13 TGTGCCATCAGTGAGGGCTACCTCAATGAGCAGTTCTTC CAISEGYLNEQFF
. TRBJ1-1 . TRBV10-3 16 TGTGCCTTCAGTCGATACTGGGGGAACGTTGACACTGAAGCTTTCTTT CAFSRYWGNVDTEAFF
. TRBJ2-2 TRBD2 TRBV5-1 15 TGCGCCAGCCGAACTAGCGGGAGTTCGGGCGGGGAGCTGTTTTTT CASRTSGSSGGELFF
few TRBJ2-7 TRBD1 TRBV5-6 14 TGTGCCAGCAGCTTGGGGGACAGGGTCTGGGAGCAGTACTTC CASSLGDRVWEQYF
. TRBJ2-7 . TRBV3-1 13 TGTGCCAGCACCAGGGACTCGCCCCACGAGCAGTACTTC CASTRDSPHEQYF
few TRBJ2-7 . TRBV9 18 TGTGCCAGCACCGATGCCTTACCGGATGGGCGGTCCTCCTACGAGCAGTACTTC CASTDALPDGRSSYEQYF
few TRBJ1-1 . TRBV5-1 13 TGCGCCAGCAGCCCTTTAGGGTACACTGAAGCTTTCTTT CASSPLGYTEAFF
. TRBJ2-3 . TRBV15 15 TGTGCCACCAGCAGCGGGAACAGAGGGTCAGATACGCAGTATTTT CATSSGNRGSDTQYF
few TRBJ2-7 . TRBV6-5 13 TGTGCCAGCAGTTACGGAGGGACCAACGAGCAGTACTTC CASSYGGTNEQYF
. TRBJ2-3 . TRBV28 18 TGTGCCAGCAGTTTACCAGCCGACTCCTTCCCAAGCACAGATACGCAGTATTTT CASSLPADSFPSTDTQYF
few TRBJ2-5 . TRBV5-4 12 TGTGCCAGCAGCGGGGGGCGGGGGACCCAGTACTTC CASSGGRGTQYF
. TRBJ2-1 TRBD2 TRBV12-3/TRBV12-4 13 TGTGCCAGCAGTAGCGGGAGGGCGAATGAGCAGTTCTTC CASSSGRANEQFF
few TRBJ1-4 . TRBV5-1 14 TGCGCCAGCAGCTTGGACAGATTGAGTGAAAAACTGTTTTTT CASSLDRLSEKLFF
. TRBJ2-7 . TRBV5-1 13 TGCGCCAGCAGCTGGACAGAGGCGAACGAGCAGTACTTC CASSWTEANEQYF
. TRBJ1-1 . TRBV20-1 14 TGCAGTGCCGTACGTCCCGGCTCGGACACTGAAGCTTTCTTT CSAVRPGSDTEAFF
. TRBJ1-5 . TRBV21-1 20 TGTGCCAGCAGCAGCAAAACGTCGGGACAGTTGATTATGGGCAATCAGCCCCAGCATTTT CASSSKTSGQLIMGNQPQHF
few TRBJ1-1 . TRBV9 11 TGTGCCAGCAGCGCGGGCACTGAAGCTTTCTTT CASSAGTEAFF
few TRBJ1-2 . TRBV20-1 16 TGCAGTGCTAGCGTCACTCATGAGCTCCCAAACTATGGCTACACCTTC CSASVTHELPNYGYTF
few TRBJ2-7 . TRBV11-2 17 TGTGCCAGCAGCTGGTGGGCTACCCCGCCCCTGCCTCTCGAGCAGTACTTC CASSWWATPPLPLEQYF
. TRBJ2-3 . TRBV9 13 TGTGCCAGCGGCGGGCTCTACACAGATACGCAGTATTTT CASGGLYTDTQYF
. TRBJ2-7 TRBD1 TRBV27 15 TGTGCCAGCAGTTACGCGCAGGGGGCGGGTTACGAGCAGTACTTC CASSYAQGAGYEQYF
few TRBJ2-1 . TRBV5-5 12 TGTGCCAGCAGCTTGTTATGGCATGAGCAGTTCTTC CASSLLWHEQFF
few TRBJ2-1 . TRBV6-2/TRBV6-3 14 TGTGCCAGCAGTCCGTCTCAGGGGTACCATGAGCAGTTCTTC CASSPSQGYHEQFF
. TRBJ2-7 TRBD2 TRBV14 15 TGTGCCAGCAGCCCCTGGACTAGCGGGAGCTACGAGCAGTACTTC CASSPWTSGSYEQYF
. TRBJ2-7 . TRBV12-5 11 TGTGGAGCAGTGACGGGCTACGAGCAGTACTTC CGAVTGYEQYF
. TRBJ1-5 . TRBV13 14 TGTGCCAGCAGTTTGAGGGGCGCCTATCAGCCCCAGCATTTT CASSLRGAYQPQHF
few TRBJ2-7 . TRBV6-1 13 TGTGCCAGCAGTGCATTACAGTCCTACGAGCAGTACTTC CASSALQSYEQYF
few TRBJ2-3 . TRBV12-3/TRBV12-4 14 TGTGCCAGCAGTCGACTGTGGAGCACAGATACGCAGTATTTT CASSRLWSTDTQYF
. TRBJ2-7 . TRBV20-1 14 TGCAGTGCTTTCGGGGGCGGGACGAGGGGCGAGCAGTACTTC CSAFGGGTRGEQYF
few TRBJ2-3 . TRBV11-2 15 TGTGCCAGCAGCTTAAATGTACTGAGGGGAGATACGCAGTATTTT CASSLNVLRGDTQYF
few TRBJ1-6 . TRBV28 16 TGTGCCGTCCGCGGGGCCAAAAGTAACTATAATTCACCCCTCCACTTT CAVRGAKSNYNSPLHF
many TRBJ2-2 . TRBV9 16 TGTGCCAGCAGCGTAGATGGTCGACCGTACACCGGGGAGCTGTTTTTT CASSVDGRPYTGELFF
. TRBJ2-7 . TRBV20-1 16 TGCAGTGCTAGAGATGAGGATCTTATTCGCTCCTACGAGCAGTACTTC CSARDEDLIRSYEQYF
few TRBJ2-7 . TRBV5-5 13 TGTGCCAGCAGCTTGGACGTCCCCTACGAGCAGTACTTC CASSLDVPYEQYF
. TRBJ2-7 . TRBV12-3/TRBV12-4 14 TGTGCCAGCAGTTTGGGGGGTGGGATGGACGAGCAGTACTTC CASSLGGGMDEQYF
once TRBJ2-7 . TRBV5-6 15 TGTGCCAGCAGCCCTAAAGGAGGGGCAGCCTACGAGCAGTACTTC CASSPKGGAAYEQYF
. TRBJ2-1 . TRBV12-1 12 TGTGCCAGCAACCGGGGCGACAATGAGCAGTTCTTC CASNRGDNEQFF
few TRBJ2-1 . TRBV12-3/TRBV12-4 14 TGTGCCAGCAGTTTAGGAGGCGAATACAATGAGCAGTTCTTC CASSLGGEYNEQFF
few TRBJ2-2 . TRBV7-6 16 TGTGCCAGCAGCCCATACAGGGAAGGGAACACCGGGGAGCTGTTTTTT CASSPYREGNTGELFF
few TRBJ1-2 . TRBV6-2/TRBV6-3 13 TGTGCCAGCAGTTACGGTCTTCGGGATGGCTACACCTTC CASSYGLRDGYTF
few TRBJ1-2 . TRBV7-9 12 TGTGCCAGCAGCTTAATCAGCTATGGCTACACCTTC CASSLISYGYTF
few TRBJ2-5 . TRBV7-9 15 TGTGCCAGCAGCCCCCCGCGGGGTGTAGGCGAGACCCAGTACTTC CASSPPRGVGETQYF
. TRBJ1-2 . TRBV7-9 13 TGTGCCAGCAGAGGATGGGTCCCCTATGGCTACACCTTC CASRGWVPYGYTF
many TRBJ2-3 . TRBV27 14 TGTGCCAGCAGTTTTTACGCCGGCACAGATACGCAGTATTTT CASSFYAGTDTQYF
few TRBJ2-4 . TRBV5-6 16 TGTGCCAGCAGCTGGAACAGGGAGGTAGCCAAAAACATTCAGTACTTC CASSWNREVAKNIQYF
few TRBJ2-3 . TRBV12-3/TRBV12-4 14 TGTGCCAGCAGTTTTTGGGGGGGCACAGATACGCAGTATTTT CASSFWGGTDTQYF
. TRBJ2-5 . TRBV7-9 16 TGTGCCAGCACAACCGCCCGGGAACTAGGGGGGGAGACCCAGTACTTC CASTTARELGGETQYF
. TRBJ2-3 TRBD2 TRBV6-1 16 TGTGCCAGCAGCCGAGCTCCTAGCGGGAGTTTAGATACGCAGTATTTT CASSRAPSGSLDTQYF
. TRBJ2-7 . TRBV5-6 14 TGTGCCAGCAGCTTGGGTATTGGCGGCTACGAGCAGTACTTC CASSLGIGGYEQYF
few TRBJ2-3 TRBD2 TRBV11-1 15 TGTGCCAGCAACCTAGCGGGGGGGGGCACAGATACGCAGTATTTT CASNLAGGGTDTQYF
. TRBJ2-2 . TRBV4-3 13 TGCGCCAGCAGCTCGGACACTTCCGGGGAGCTGTTTTTT CASSSDTSGELFF
few TRBJ2-7 TRBD2 TRBV11-2 15 TGTGCCAGCAGCTTAATGGGACTAGAGCAGTACGAGCAGTACTTC CASSLMGLEQYEQYF